This T cell receptor (beta chain) is drawn from a study of cytomegalovirus exposure and HLA in healthy donors. Study results and caveats: Associated with cytomegalovirus, according to the listing, were 150 to 200 TCR beta chains. According to a subsequent analysis, TCR clusters identified in the first cohort showed a tendency to co-occur across the approximately 120 validation repertoires. In vitro, three CMV-associated chains proved specific for CMV antigens.

The repertoire was sequenced with immunoSEQ multiplex PCR; TCRdb's copy has only in-frame clones and lacks some. The sample consists of about 88,000 clones, more than 70% of them appearing once. Comments on this clone: Its antigen remains unknown.

The CDR3 sequence is 14 residues long. V lost 3 bases to trimming and J lost 8 bases, with 12 bases between them. Looked up from germline, CDR1 is SGHNT and CDR2 is YYREEE (reference sequence). This chain joins TRBV5-4 and TRBJ1-6; D is unresolved. Sequenced material: PBMCs. The source is a woman aged 18-29 years in good health and CMV-seropositive. The CDR3 bases are TGTGCCAGCAGCTCGCCGGAGGAGCATTCACCCCTCCACTTT. This codes for CASSSPEEHSPLHF.